This TCR beta chain comes out of a study of persistence of HIV-infected CD4 T cells. Study-level information: A median of 8 years of suppressive ART preceded sampling.

From germline, CDR1 is SGHVS and CDR2 FQNEAQ. CDR3 size: 18 residues. V was shortened by 5 bases and J by 1 base, with 22 bases between the two germline ends. This clone was seen just once. Antigen specificity is unknown. Cells were stimulated nonspecifically with anti-CD3/anti-CD28 magnetic beads. Responding CD4+ T cells were sorted by upregulation of both CD40 ligand and CD69. Inclusion required CMV-positive serology and CD4+ counts above 400 cells/uL. Study-level results: Degenerate expanded CDR3beta sequences were enriched among CMV- and Gag-responding cells. Compared with CD3/CD28-stimulated cells, CMV- and Gag-responding cells showed lower TCRbeta richness.

The libraries were made with immunoSEQ version 4 in survey mode. Produced via immunoSEQ multiplex PCR; TCRdb's table is partial and in-frame only. The sample includes around 47,000 clones, more than 85% of them seen just once. The chain has TRBV7-8 and TRBJ2-3; either TRBD1 or TRBD2 may fit D (5 bases each). This TCR derives from an adult man with HIV who was CMV-seropositive. The sequenced sample was CD4+ T cells sorted from PBMCs after roughly 18-hour stimulation, obtained from a patient who received antiretroviral therapy. The CDR3 reads CASSRVWGTRGGTDTQYF. CDR3 bases: TGTGCCAGCAGCCGAGTTTGGGGCACTAGAGGGGGCACAGATACGCAGTATTTT.